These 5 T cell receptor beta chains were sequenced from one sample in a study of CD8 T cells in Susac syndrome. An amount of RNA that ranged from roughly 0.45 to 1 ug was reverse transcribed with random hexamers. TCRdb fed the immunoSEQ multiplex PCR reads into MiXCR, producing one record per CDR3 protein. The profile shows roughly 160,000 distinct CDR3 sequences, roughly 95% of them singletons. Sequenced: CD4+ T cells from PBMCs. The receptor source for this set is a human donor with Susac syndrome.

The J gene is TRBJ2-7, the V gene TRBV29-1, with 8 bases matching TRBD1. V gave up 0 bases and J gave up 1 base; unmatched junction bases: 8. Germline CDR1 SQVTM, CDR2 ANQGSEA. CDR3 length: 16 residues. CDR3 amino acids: CSVEERQGAKSYEQYF. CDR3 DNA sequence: TGCAGCGTTGAAGAAAGGCAGGGGGCCAAGTCCTACGAGCAGTACTTC.

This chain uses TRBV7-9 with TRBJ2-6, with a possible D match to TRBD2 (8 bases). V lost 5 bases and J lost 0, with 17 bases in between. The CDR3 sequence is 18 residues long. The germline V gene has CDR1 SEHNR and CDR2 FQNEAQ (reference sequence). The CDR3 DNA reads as TGTGCCAGCAGCCAAGGGACAGCGGGGGTCTCTGGGGCCAACGTCCTGACTTTC. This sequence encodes CASSQGTAGVSGANVLTF. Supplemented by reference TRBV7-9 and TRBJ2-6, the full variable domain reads DTGVSQNPRHKITKRGQNVTFRCDPISEHNRLYWYRQTLGQGPEFLTYFQNEAQLEKSRLLSDRFSAERPKGSFSTLEIQRTEQGDSAMYLCASSQGTAGVSGANVLTFGAGSRLTVL.

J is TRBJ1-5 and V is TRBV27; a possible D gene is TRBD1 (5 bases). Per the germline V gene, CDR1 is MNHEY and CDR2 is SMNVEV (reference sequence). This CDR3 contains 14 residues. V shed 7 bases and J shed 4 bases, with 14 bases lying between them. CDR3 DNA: TGTGCCAGCATTCCATCAGGGAAAAATCAGCCCCAGCATTTT. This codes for CASIPSGKNQPQHF.

The CDR3 is CASRVTDANYGYTF. The DNA for the CDR3 is TGCGCCAGCAGGGTCACAGACGCTAACTATGGCTACACCTTC. V and J are TRBV5-1 and TRBJ1-2; no definite D call. Trimming left V 5 bases short and J 0 bases short, with 11 bases between. This CDR3 contains 14 residues. Looked up from germline, CDR1 is SGHRS and CDR2 is YFSETQ.

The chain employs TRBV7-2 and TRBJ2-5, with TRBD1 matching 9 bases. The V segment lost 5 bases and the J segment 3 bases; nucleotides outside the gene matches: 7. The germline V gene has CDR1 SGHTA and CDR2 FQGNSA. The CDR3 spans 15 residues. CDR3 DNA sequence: TGTGCCAGCAGCCCGGGACAGGGATTCGAAGAGACCCAGTACTTC. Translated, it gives CASSPGQGFEETQYF.